The entry that follows covers one T cell receptor (beta chain) sequence. Its target is unknown. The method was immunoSEQ multiplex PCR; TCRdb's version includes in-frame clones alone and lacks a portion of them. In the table there are about 26,000 clones, 85% of which are singletons. The data were obtained in a study of OX40 agonist ivuxolimab in advanced cancers. Study at large: Patients were treated with ivuxolimab, an agonistic anti-OX40 (CD134) antibody. Three patients showed partial responses: one hepatocellular carcinoma and two cutaneous melanoma cases. General observations from the study: Researchers did not determine the expanded peripheral T cells' antigen specificity.

The CDR3 has 11 amino acids. Germline-derived CDR1 and CDR2 are DFQATT and SNEGSKA (reference sequence). V lost 4 bases and J lost 10, with 11 bases in between. The rearrangement joins TRBV20-1 to TRBJ2-1, with a possible D match to TRBD1 (5 bases). Sequencing used CD4+ or CD8+ T cells sorted from blood, obtained in a trial of the OX40 agonist ivuxolimab. This TCR came from an adult with an advanced solid tumor such as melanoma, head and neck, liver or kidney cancer. The CDR3 DNA reads TGCAGTGCTACGACAGTATGGGAGCAGTTCTTC. Encoded protein: CSATTVWEQFF.